This entry lists 5 T cell receptor beta chains sequenced from one sample in a study of T cells in Graves' hyperthyroidism and ophthalmopathy. Amplified TCR beta CDR3 regions came from RNA transcripts. TCR CDR3 underwent first-round RT-PCR with the HTBI primer set. TCRdb re-called the multiplex PCR reads through MiXCR, storing one row per CDR3 protein. The sample comprises approximately 30,000 distinct CDR3 sequences, 52% of which are singletons, and 20% to 30% rests with the top ten. The sequenced sample was blood. The origin of the receptors is a woman aged 40 to 50 with Graves' ophthalmopathy.

This clonotype was recorded at least ten times. This clone may be a read error of a much larger clone one base away. This likely comes from a read error, as the CDR3 has no conserved phenylalanine or tryptophan at its end. This sequence joins TRBV5-4 and TRBJ2-1; D perhaps matches TRBD1 (5 bases). Trimming took 4 bases from V and 7 from J, leaving 12 bases between them. Per the germline V gene, CDR1 is SGHNT and CDR2 is YYREEE (reference sequence). The CDR3 has 13 amino acids. Here the CDR3 reads CASSAQDRNEQFL. The CDR3, as DNA: TGTGCCAGCAGCGCACAGGACCGGAATGAGCAGTTCCTC.

As for this clonotype: Possible read error: a much larger clone is one base away. This rearrangement joins TRBV27 to TRBJ2-7; TRBD2 agrees at 11 bases. The CDR3 loop spans 16 amino acids. Losses at the gene ends were 4 bases for V and 2 bases for J; bases not matched to a gene: 7. Germline CDR1 and CDR2: MNHEY and SMNVEV (reference sequence). The CDR3 region is CASSSRTSGHAYEQYF. DNA of the CDR3: TGTGCCAGCAGTTCCAGGACTAGCGGGCATGCCTACGAGCAGTACTTC.

With regard to this clonotype: One end of the junction does not line up with germline, which may come from a read error. The chain joins TRBV7-2 to TRBJ2-7, with D perhaps TRBD1 or TRBD2 (5 bases each). The germline V gene encodes CDR1 SGHTA and CDR2 FQGNSA. The CDR3 sequence is 11 residues long. CDR3 sequence reads: CASSFRDERYF. CDR3 DNA: TGTGCCAGCAGCTTCAGGGACGAGCGGTACTTC.

This clonotype was seen at least ten times. The J gene is TRBJ2-5, the V gene TRBV4-2; TRBD1 might be the D (5 bases). Trimming pared 0 bases from V and 4 bases from J, leaving 9 bases between. The CDR3 extends over 14 amino acids. Germline V gene lookup returns CDR1 LGHNA and CDR2 YNFKEQ. This chain's CDR3 is CASSQDQGGETQYF. The DNA for the CDR3 is TGTGCCAGCAGCCAAGATCAGGGCGGAGAGACCCAGTACTTC.

This clonotype was recorded at least ten times. The chain has TRBV6-2 or TRBV6-3 and TRBJ2-3, with a possible D match to TRBD1 (6 bases). There are 16 residues in the CDR3. Deletions cut 8 bases from V and 6 bases from J, with 24 bases between. The V gene's germline CDR1 is MNHEY and CDR2 SVGEGT. The CDR3, as DNA: TGTGCCAGCTGGGCGGTGCAGGGGACGAGCTCCGATACGCAGTATTTT. Protein product: CASWAVQGTSSDTQYF.